The rows below give T cell receptor beta chains drawn from one sample of a study of T-cell reconstitution after alpha-beta-depleted transplantation in children. From the PCR reads, TCRdb called clonotypes with MiXCR, one entry per CDR3 protein. Altogether 90,000 to 130,000 distinct CDR3 sequences are present, 10% being singletons, with the ten largest covering more than 7%. This specimen consisted of PBMCs from the stem cell graft donor, obtained from the stem cell graft. These receptors originate from a human donor who donated a stem cell graft to a child with acute lymphoblastic leukemia. CDR3s include the opening cysteine and the closing phenylalanine or tryptophan. Each record gives: CDR3 length, D gene, J gene, clone size, V gene, CDR3 protein, CDR3 DNA. A D gene is named only where the DNA matches it firmly. Expanded clones get a size class; other rows say once, few or many, or leave the size out.

>11|NA|TRBJ1-1|many|TRBV10-2
CASIRNTEAFF
TGCGCCAGCATTCGGAACACTGAAGCTTTCTTT
>13|NA|TRBJ2-5|many|TRBV12-3/TRBV12-4
CASKGDWLETQYF
TGTGCCAGCAAGGGGGACTGGTTAGAGACCCAGTACTTC
>17|NA|TRBJ2-5|many|TRBV5-5
CASSLVETGVGGETQYF
TGTGCCAGCAGCTTGGTTGAGACAGGCGTCGGTGGGGAGACCCAGTACTTC
>15|NA|TRBJ2-2|many|TRBV9
CASSGEGEKTGELFF
TGTGCCAGCAGCGGAGAGGGGGAAAAGACCGGGGAGCTGTTTTTT
>16|NA|TRBJ1-6|many|TRBV7-2
CASSLGQPKTNSPLHF
TGTGCCAGCAGCTTAGGGCAGCCGAAGACTAATTCACCCCTCCACTTT
>14|NA|TRBJ2-3|many|TRBV12-3/TRBV12-4
CASSPIGEQKIQYF
TGTGCCAGCAGCCCCATTGGGGAGCAAAAGATACAGTATTTT
>14|NA|TRBJ2-3|many|TRBV12-3/TRBV12-4
CESRVDIHTDTQYF
TGTGAATCTCGGGTGGACATACACACAGATACGCAGTATTTT
>15|TRBD1|TRBJ2-7|many|TRBV12-3/TRBV12-4
CASRPGQGAAYEQYF
TGTGCCAGCAGGCCCGGACAGGGGGCGGCCTACGAGCAGTACTTC
>16|TRBD1|TRBJ1-1|many|TRBV12-3/TRBV12-4
CASSPYRGRGDTEAFF
TGTGCCAGCAGCCCCTACAGGGGGCGAGGGGACACTGAAGCTTTCTTT
>15|TRBD2|TRBJ2-5|many|TRBV28
CASSLSLADQETQYF
TGTGCCAGCAGTTTATCCCTAGCGGACCAAGAGACCCAGTACTTC
>13|TRBD1|TRBJ1-2|NA|TRBV7-9
CASSFGQGFGYTF
TGTGCCAGCAGCTTTGGACAGGGATTCGGCTACACCTTC
>11|NA|TRBJ1-1|many|TRBV7-9
CASSSGAGAFF
TGTGCCAGCAGCTCGGGGGCAGGGGCTTTCTTT
>17|TRBD2|TRBJ2-1|many|TRBV12-3/TRBV12-4
CASSLALAGELYNEQFF
TGTGCCAGCAGTTTAGCGCTAGCGGGGGAGCTCTACAATGAGCAGTTCTTC
>16|NA|TRBJ2-3|many|TRBV12-3/TRBV12-4
CASSPRQEKDTDTQYF
TGTGCCAGCAGTCCTCGACAGGAAAAGGACACAGATACGCAGTATTTT
>15|TRBD2|TRBJ2-1|NA|TRBV7-7
CASSLVCGSYNDQFF
TGTGCTAGCAGCTTAGTCTGCGGGAGTTACAATGACCAGTTCTTC
>15|TRBD2|TRBJ2-1|many|TRBV20-1
CSARVIGRAHNEQFF
TGCAGTGCTAGAGTAATCGGGAGGGCCCACAATGAGCAGTTCTTC
>12|NA|TRBJ2-7|many|TRBV7-2
CASSFTGHEQYF
TGTGCCAGCAGCTTCACAGGGCACGAGCAGTACTTC
>14|NA|TRBJ2-3|many|TRBV5-1
CASSLRGYTDTQYF
TGCGCCAGCAGCTTGAGAGGTTACACAGATACGCAGTATTTT
>14|TRBD1|TRBJ2-7|NA|TRBV30
CAWSVGDRGYEQYF
TGTGCCTGGAGTGTGGGGGACAGGGGTTACGAGCAGTACTTC
>17|NA|TRBJ2-3|many|TRBV29-1
CSVEGILQGGGTDTQYF
TGCAGCGTTGAAGGAATCTTACAGGGCGGAGGCACAGATACGCAGTATTTT
>15|TRBD1|TRBJ1-2|many|TRBV20-1
CSARKTGGPNYGYTF
TGCAGTGCTAGGAAGACAGGGGGCCCTAACTATGGCTACACCTTC
>15|TRBD1|TRBJ2-7|many|TRBV7-2
CASSFTGTGSYEQYF
TGTGCCAGCAGCTTTACCGGGACAGGGTCCTACGAGCAGTACTTC
>13|NA|TRBJ1-1|many|TRBV5-1
CASSLRTQLEAFF
TGCGCCAGCAGCTTACGGACCCAGCTTGAAGCTTTCTTT
>13|NA|TRBJ1-1|many|TRBV12-3/TRBV12-4
CASSPPAGVEAFF
TGTGCCAGCAGCCCCCCAGCCGGGGTGGAAGCTTTCTTT
>10|NA|TRBJ2-1|many|TRBV30
CAWSVDEQFF
TGTGCCTGGAGTGTAGATGAGCAGTTCTTC
>14|NA|TRBJ1-5|many|TRBV6-2/TRBV6-3
CASSLDGGWKPQHF
TGTGCCAGCAGTTTAGACGGGGGTTGGAAGCCCCAGCATTTT
>13|NA|TRBJ1-4|many|TRBV5-1
CASSLEPNEKLFF
TGCGCCAGCAGCTTGGAGCCTAATGAAAAACTGTTTTTT
>13|NA|TRBJ2-7|NA|TRBV19
CASSIQRSYEQYF
TGTGCCAGTAGTATTCAAAGGTCCTACGAGCAGTACTTC
>15|TRBD1|TRBJ2-5|many|TRBV20-1
CSANYRGLRQETQYF
TGCAGTGCAAATTACAGGGGGCTCCGCCAAGAGACCCAGTACTTC
>15|NA|TRBJ1-6|many|TRBV20-1
CSARDPPVYNSPLHF
TGCAGTGCTAGAGACCCCCCAGTCTATAATTCACCCCTCCACTTT
>16|NA|TRBJ1-4|many|TRBV25-1
CASSARGGHTNEKLFF
TGTGCCAGCAGTGCCCGGGGAGGCCATACTAATGAAAAACTGTTTTTT
>16|NA|TRBJ1-1|many|TRBV7-6
CASSHSGGWMNTEAFF
TGTGCCAGCAGCCACAGCGGGGGGTGGATGAACACTGAAGCTTTCTTT
>13|TRBD2|TRBJ2-7|many|TRBV7-6
CASSRGDSYEQYF
TGTGCCAGCTCGCGGGGGGACTCCTACGAGCAGTACTTC
>15|TRBD1|TRBJ2-3|many|TRBV12-3/TRBV12-4
CASSLWGTGTDTQYF
TGTGCCAGCAGTTTATGGGGGACAGGTACAGATACGCAGTATTTT
>17|NA|TRBJ1-4|NA|TRBV19
CASSADLGGVTNEKLFF
TGTGCCAGTAGTGCGGACCTCGGGGGAGTGACTAATGAAAAACTGTTTTTT
>12|NA|TRBJ2-1|many|TRBV6-2/TRBV6-3
CASGLSYNEQFF
TGTGCCAGTGGGCTCTCCTACAATGAGCAGTTCTTC
>16|TRBD1|TRBJ1-6|many|TRBV7-8
CASSLVAGQGKSPLHF
TGTGCCAGCAGCTTGGTCGCCGGACAGGGGAAGTCACCCCTCCACTTT
>15|TRBD1|TRBJ2-1|many|TRBV7-8
CASSSTGAQYNEQFF
TGTGCCAGCAGCTCGACAGGGGCCCAGTACAATGAGCAGTTCTTC
>19|TRBD2|TRBJ2-4|medium-sized|TRBV3-1
CASSQDPTSGGLAKNIQYF
TGTGCCAGCAGCCAAGATCCCACTAGCGGGGGCCTAGCCAAAAACATTCAGTACTTC
>15|NA|TRBJ1-1|many|TRBV4-1
CASSHPSGVSTEAFF
TGCGCCAGCAGCCACCCTTCGGGGGTCTCCACTGAAGCTTTCTTT
>13|NA|TRBJ1-1|many|TRBV18
CASSLRDNTEAFF
TGTGCCAGCTCACTCCGGGACAACACTGAAGCTTTCTTT
>13|TRBD1|TRBJ1-2|many|TRBV20-1
CSAPGRGAYGYTF
TGCAGTGCTCCCGGCAGGGGGGCCTATGGCTACACCTTC
>16|NA|TRBJ2-7|many|TRBV25-1
CASSGPAGVFTYEQYF
TGTGCCAGCAGTGGCCCTGCAGGGGTCTTTACCTACGAGCAGTACTTC
>16|NA|TRBJ1-4|many|TRBV7-2
CASSLAGISANEKLFF
TGTGCCAGCAGCTTAGCGGGGATTTCAGCTAATGAAAAACTGTTTTTT
>15|NA|TRBJ1-2|many|TRBV5-6
CASSLRTTEYYGYTF
TGTGCCAGCAGCTTAAGGACGACAGAGTACTATGGCTACACCTTC
>15|TRBD1|TRBJ2-7|many|TRBV5-1
CASSRPGTGVYEQYF
TGCGCCAGCAGCAGACCCGGGACAGGGGTCTACGAGCAGTACTTC
>15|TRBD1|TRBJ2-5|many|TRBV7-2
CASSRERGQGETQYF
TGTGCCAGCAGCCGAGAGAGGGGACAGGGAGAGACCCAGTACTTC
>13|NA|TRBJ1-5|many|TRBV19
CASSMAARQPQHF
TGTGCCAGTAGTATGGCTGCGCGACAGCCCCAGCATTTT
>14|NA|TRBJ2-7|many|TRBV27
CASNNGGKIDEQYF
TGTGCCAGCAACAACGGGGGAAAAATCGACGAGCAGTACTTC
>16|NA|TRBJ2-1|many|TRBV5-5
CASSLVAGSSYNEQFF
TGTGCCAGCAGCTTGGTTGCGGGAAGCTCCTACAATGAGCAGTTCTTC
>19|NA|TRBJ2-6|many|TRBV12-3/TRBV12-4
CASSLVPGKSHSGANVLTF
TGTGCCAGCAGTCTGGTTCCAGGGAAGTCCCACTCTGGGGCCAACGTCCTGACTTTC
>12|NA|TRBJ2-7|many|TRBV29-1
CSVARGEHEQYF
TGCAGCGTTGCCAGGGGAGAGCACGAGCAGTACTTC
>14|TRBD2|TRBJ2-2|many|TRBV7-2
CASSRTRDTGELFF
TGTGCCAGCTCGAGGACTAGGGACACCGGGGAGCTGTTTTTT
>16|TRBD1|TRBJ2-2|many|TRBV5-1
CASSSETGGTTGELFF
TGCGCCAGCAGCTCTGAAACAGGGGGCACGACCGGGGAGCTGTTTTTT
>15|NA|TRBJ2-5|many|TRBV18
CASSRGWASGETQYF
TGTGCCAGCTCACGAGGATGGGCGTCTGGAGAGACCCAGTACTTC